Below, 13 T cell receptor beta chains from the same sample are listed, as sequenced in a study of cytomegalovirus exposure and HLA in healthy donors. PCR used 60 Vbeta primers and 13 Jbeta primers. This table comes from immunoSEQ multiplex PCR, and its TCRdb copy is limited to in-frame clones, with some not included. The sample includes about 180,000 clones, 80% of them seen just once. Sequenced input: PBMCs. All receptors come from a woman in her forties or fifties in good health and CMV-seropositive.

V gene TRBV13 combines with J gene TRBJ2-7; 10 positions match TRBD1. The V and J ends lost 4 bases and 2 bases, in that order; junction bases with no gene match: 11. The CDR3 extends over 17 amino acids. The germline V gene has CDR1 PRHDT and CDR2 FYEKMQ (reference sequence). CDR3 sequence: CASSYRHRDRGTYEQYF. The CDR3 coding sequence is TGTGCCAGCAGCTATAGGCACCGGGACAGGGGTACCTACGAGCAGTACTTC.

J is TRBJ2-2 and V is TRBV10-2; TRBD1 matches 8 bases. This CDR3 region has 15 residues. Germline values: CDR1 WSHSY, CDR2 SAAADI. J lost 4 bases, V lost 6 bases, and 7 bases had no gene match. CDR3 sequence: CASRAGGMSTGELFF. As DNA, the CDR3 is TGCGCCAGCAGGGCAGGGGGCATGAGCACCGGGGAGCTGTTTTTT.

The CDR3, as DNA: TGTGCCATTCGGGGGGATCCCTCCTACAATGAGCAGTTCTTC. Protein product: CAIRGDPSYNEQFF. This sequence joins TRBV10-3 and TRBJ2-1, with 7 positions matching TRBD2. Trimming at V came to 9 bases and at J to 0 bases, leaving 5 bases not matched to a gene. The germline V gene has CDR1 ENHRY and CDR2 SYGVKD. This CDR3 comprises 14 residues.

This clone was picked up one time. The rearrangement joins TRBV5-5 to TRBJ2-1; no reliable D call. CDR1 is SGHKS and CDR2 is YYEKEE in the germline V gene (reference sequence). CDR3 length: 13 amino acids. V was pared by 6 bases and J by 7 bases, with 14 bases between. CDR3 bases: TGTGCCAGCACCCGAGGCAGCGAAAATGAGCAGTTCTTC. Translation gives CASTRGSENEQFF.

CDR3 sequence (DNA): TGCGCCAGCAGCCCCCCCGGGGAGGGTTTGAACACTGAAGCTTTCTTT. It is translated as CASSPPGEGLNTEAFF. The rearrangement uses TRBV5-1 and TRBJ1-1; D not resolved. The germline V and J ends were trimmed by 4 bases and 0 bases, with 16 bases remaining between them. The CDR3 is made up of 16 amino acids. The germline CDR1 and CDR2 sequences are SGHRS and YFSETQ.

The chain has TRBV19 and TRBJ1-1; 9 positions agree with TRBD1. V gave up 6 bases and J gave up 1 base; unmatched junction bases: 6. The CDR3 runs to 15 residues. The germline V gene has CDR1 LNHDA and CDR2 SQIVND (reference sequence). CDR3 nucleotide sequence: TGTGCCAGTAGCCCACTGGACAGGGGGAACACTGAAGCTTTCTTT. Translated, it gives CASSPLDRGNTEAFF. The full variable domain, rest sourced from reference TRBV19 and TRBJ1-1, is DGGITQSPKYLFRKEGQNVTLSCEQNLNHDAMYWYRQDPGQGLRLIYYSQIVNDFQKGDIAEGYSVSREKKESFPLTVTSAQKNPTAFYLCASSPLDRGNTEAFFGQGTRLTVV.

The V and J genes are TRBV4-3 and TRBJ2-4; D is perhaps TRBD2 (6 bases). The germline V gene encodes CDR1 LGHNA and CDR2 YSLEER. With 6 bases removed from V and 0 bases from J, the gap between germline ends came to 15 bases. The CDR3 runs 16 residues. The CDR3 spells CASSPGGNLAKNIQYF. DNA for the CDR3: TGCGCCAGCAGTCCCGGAGGGAATTTAGCCAAAAACATTCAGTACTTC.

The chain is built from TRBV13 and TRBJ2-7, with 8 positions matching TRBD1. Trimming removed 5 bases from V and 1 base from J; junction bases left unmatched: 7. This CDR3 spans 15 amino acids. Germline CDR1 PRHDT, CDR2 FYEKMQ (reference sequence). In nucleotides, the CDR3 is TGTGCCAGCAGCCCACCAGGGGGCCTTTCCTACGAGCAGTACTTC. Amino acid sequence: CASSPPGGLSYEQYF.

This chain links TRBV6-5 with TRBJ1-1, with TRBD1 as a possible D gene (6 bases). This CDR3 comprises 15 residues. The germline V gene has CDR1 MNHEY and CDR2 SVGAGI. V lost 6 bases and J 6 bases, leaving 20 bases between the germline ends. The DNA for the CDR3 is TGTGCCAGCAGACCCATCCGGCGGGGGCAGGCTGAAGCTTTCTTT. Its translation is CASRPIRRGQAEAFF.

This clone showed up many times. CDR3: CASSGPGQGAHEQYF. The CDR3 region has the DNA TGTGCCAGTAGTGGGCCGGGACAGGGTGCCCACGAGCAGTACTTC. The rearrangement uses TRBV19 and TRBJ2-7; 9 bases map to TRBD1. V was pared by 5 bases and J by 5 bases, with 10 bases of the junction left unmatched. The CDR3 length is 15 residues. The V gene's germline CDR1 is LNHDA and CDR2 SQIVND (reference sequence).

The chain carries TRBV7-2 and TRBJ2-4, with TRBD2 identical over 8 bases. Looked up from germline, CDR1 is SGHTA and CDR2 is FQGNSA. The CDR3 extends over 15 amino acids. V was clipped by 1 base and J by 4 bases; unmatched bases: 3. The CDR3 sequence is CASSLGGGGKNIQYF. The CDR3 nucleotides are TGTGCCAGCAGCTTAGGAGGCGGGGGGAAAAACATTCAGTACTTC.

The V and J genes are TRBV6-5 and TRBJ1-1, with D perhaps matching TRBD1 (5 bases). This CDR3 contains 15 residues. CDR1 MNHEY and CDR2 SVGAGI come from the germline V gene. V was clipped by 6 bases and J by 3 bases, with 17 bases between them. The CDR3 protein is CASSPWGRGHTEAFF. In DNA form, the CDR3 reads TGTGCCAGCAGCCCATGGGGTAGGGGCCACACTGAAGCTTTCTTT.

The chain is built from TRBV7-2 and TRBJ2-7; 12 nucleotides align to TRBD1. CDR1 is SGHTA, CDR2 FQGNSA, per germline. This CDR3 comprises 15 residues. V gave up 1 base and J gave up 5 bases; unmatched junction bases: 3. The CDR3 region is CASSLGGTGGNEQYF. CDR3 nucleotide sequence: TGTGCCAGCAGCTTAGGAGGGACAGGGGGCAACGAGCAGTACTTC.